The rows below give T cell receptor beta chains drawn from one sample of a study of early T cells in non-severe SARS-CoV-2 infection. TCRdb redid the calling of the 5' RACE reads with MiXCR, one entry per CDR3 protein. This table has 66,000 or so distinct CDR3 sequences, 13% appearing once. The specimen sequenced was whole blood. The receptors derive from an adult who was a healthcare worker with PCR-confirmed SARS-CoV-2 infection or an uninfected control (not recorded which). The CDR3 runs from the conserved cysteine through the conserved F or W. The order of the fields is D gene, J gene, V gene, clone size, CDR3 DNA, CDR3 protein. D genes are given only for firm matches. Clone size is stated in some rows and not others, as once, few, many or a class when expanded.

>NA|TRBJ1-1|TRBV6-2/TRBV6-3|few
TGTGCCAGCAGTTACCCGCCGGGGCGAGTACTATCTGAAGCTTTCTTT
CASSYPPGRVLSEAFF
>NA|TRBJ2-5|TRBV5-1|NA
TGCGCCAGCAGCTCCTCGACAGTTCCACAAGAGACCCAGTACTTC
CASSSSTVPQETQYF
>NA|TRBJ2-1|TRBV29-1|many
TGCAGCGTCTCGGACCCCTTCGGTGAGCAGTTCTTC
CSVSDPFGEQFF
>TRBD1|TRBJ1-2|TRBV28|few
TGTGCCAGCAGTTTTCTCGACAGGGTCAATGGCTACACCTTC
CASSFLDRVNGYTF
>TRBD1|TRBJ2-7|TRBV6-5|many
TGTGCCAGCAGATACAGGGGGCAATACGAGCAGTACTTC
CASRYRGQYEQYF
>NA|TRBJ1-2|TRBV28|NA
TGTGCCACTCAGGATTATGGCTACACCTTC
CATQDYGYTF
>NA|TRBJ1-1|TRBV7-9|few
TGTGCCAGCAGTCTAAGTGATAGAGGGACTGAAGCTTTCTTT
CASSLSDRGTEAFF
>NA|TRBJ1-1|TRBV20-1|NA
TGCAGTGCTAGCCGGGGTGTGAGCACTGAAGCTTTCTTT
CSASRGVSTEAFF
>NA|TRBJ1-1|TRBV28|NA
TGTGCCAGCAGTCACCAAACATACAACCTCGGGGCTATGAACACTGAAGCTTTCTTT
CASSHQTYNLGAMNTEAFF
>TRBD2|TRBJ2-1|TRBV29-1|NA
TGCAGCGTTAGTCACGGGGGAGGGGCTGAGCAGTTCTTC
CSVSHGGGAEQFF
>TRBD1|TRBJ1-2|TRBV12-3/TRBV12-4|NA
TGTGCCAGCAGTTTACTTCGTCCGACAGGGACGTTTACTAACTATGGCTACACCTTC
CASSLLRPTGTFTNYGYTF
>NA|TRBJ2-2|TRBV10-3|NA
TGTGCCATCAGGACACTCATGAACACCGGGGAGCTGTTTTTT
CAIRTLMNTGELFF
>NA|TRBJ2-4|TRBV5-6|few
TGTGCCAGCAGCGCACTAGAAAACATTCAGTACTTC
CASSALENIQYF
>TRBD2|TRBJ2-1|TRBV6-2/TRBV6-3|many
TGTGCCAGCATCGAGGGGACTAGCGTTTACAATGAGCAGTTCTTC
CASIEGTSVYNEQFF
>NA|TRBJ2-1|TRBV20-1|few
TGCAGTGCCCCCCCCAGCGGTTACAATGAGCAGTTCTTC
CSAPPSGYNEQFF
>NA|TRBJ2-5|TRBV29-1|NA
TGCAGCGGCCGGATGGAGACCCAGTACTTC
CSGRMETQYF
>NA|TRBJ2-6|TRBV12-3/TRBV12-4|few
TGTGCCAGCAGTGGGGCCAACGTCCTGACTTTC
CASSGANVLTF
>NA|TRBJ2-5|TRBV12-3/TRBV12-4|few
TGTGCCAGCAGTTCCGGGGTGGAGACCCAGTACTTC
CASSSGVETQYF
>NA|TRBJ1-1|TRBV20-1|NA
TGCAGTGCCTTGGACATACGGACCACTGAAGCTTTCTTT
CSALDIRTTEAFF
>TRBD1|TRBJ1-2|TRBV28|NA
TGTGCCAGCAGTTCCCCCGGAGGGGGCGGGGGCTATGGCTACACCTTC
CASSSPGGGGGYGYTF
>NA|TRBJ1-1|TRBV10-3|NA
TGTGCCATCAGTGAGTCGGGGGTGAACACTGAAGCTTTCTTT
CAISESGVNTEAFF
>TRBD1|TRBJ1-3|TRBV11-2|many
TGTGCCAGCAGCTTCTCGGGACAGGCCAACTCTGGAAACACCATATATTTT
CASSFSGQANSGNTIYF